A single sample is the source of the 28 T cell receptor beta chains below, sequenced in a study of T cell responses to AZD1222 COVID-19 vaccine. Produced via immunoSEQ multiplex PCR; TCRdb's table is partial and in-frame only. The table lists 150,000 or so clones, 92% of them singletons. The sequences come from peripheral blood, collected on day 0 of AZD1222 vaccination. The receptors stem from an adult in good health.

CDR3 nucleotides: TGCAGTGCTAGTGTGGTAGGAGCAACTAATGAAAAACTGTTTTTT. Protein product: CSASVVGATNEKLFF. The chain is built from TRBV20-1 and TRBJ1-4; D is ambiguous. CDR3 length: 15 amino acids. V was pared by 3 bases and J by 0 bases, with 11 bases between. Germline lookup yields CDR1 DFQATT and CDR2 SNEGSKA (reference sequence).

The J gene is TRBJ2-3, the V gene TRBV20-1, with D possibly TRBD2 on 5 matching bases. Looked up from germline, CDR1 is DFQATT and CDR2 is SNEGSKA (reference sequence). The CDR3 covers 15 residues. The V gene lost 3 bases and the J gene lost 2 bases, with 15 bases spanning the gap. The CDR3 region is CSASRRLGFTDTQYF. The CDR3, as DNA: TGCAGTGCTAGTAGGAGGCTAGGGTTCACAGATACGCAGTATTTT.

CDR3 region: CASTKLQAFSYEQYF. The CDR3 DNA reads TGTGCCAGCACCAAATTACAGGCATTCTCCTACGAGCAGTACTTC. V and J are TRBV28 and TRBJ2-7; a possible D gene is TRBD1 (5 bases). CDR1 is MDHEN, CDR2 SYDVKM, per germline. Trimming shortened V by 7 bases and J by 0 bases, and 16 bases separated the two germline ends. The CDR3 is 15 amino acids.

This chain connects TRBV24-1 to TRBJ1-2; D not resolved. CDR3 length: 14 amino acids. Trimming cost V 1 base and J 2 bases, with 7 bases left between them. Germline CDR1 reads KGHDR; CDR2 reads SFDVKD. The CDR3 DNA sequence: TGTGCCACCAGTGATTTAAGGCAGAACTATGGCTACACCTTC. Its protein is CATSDLRQNYGYTF.

V usage is TRBV18 and J usage is TRBJ2-1, with D tentatively TRBD1 (6 bases). The CDR3 has 15 amino acids. In germline, CDR1 is KGHSH, CDR2 LQKENI. V was clipped by 3 bases and J by 5 bases, with 14 bases between them. This CDR3 is CASSPPQGHNNEQFF. The CDR3 nucleotides read TGTGCCAGCTCACCTCCCCAGGGGCATAACAATGAGCAGTTCTTC.

This clone was recorded only once. CDR3 protein: CASSDWRTGANVLTF. In DNA, the CDR3 is TGTGCCAGCAGTGACTGGCGGACTGGGGCCAACGTCCTGACTTTC. The V gene is TRBV6-4, the J gene TRBJ2-6; D is undetermined. V was clipped by 1 base and J by 2 bases, with 6 bases between them. The CDR3 is 15 amino acids. The germline gives CDR1 MRHNA, CDR2 SNTAGT.

V and J are TRBV19 and TRBJ1-6; TRBD1 might be the D (5 bases). V was pared by 11 bases and J by 8 bases, with 7 bases between. Germline CDR1 reads LNHDA; CDR2 reads SQIVND (reference sequence). The CDR3 is 10 residues long. CDR3 DNA: TGTGCCGGAGGGGATTCACCCCTCCACTTT. Amino acid sequence: CAGGDSPLHF.

The chain uses TRBV6-2 or TRBV6-3 and TRBJ2-7; 11 positions agree with TRBD1. The CDR3 extends over 15 amino acids. Unmatched junction bases numbered 8, after V lost 4 bases and J lost 6 bases. The V gene's germline CDR1 is MNHEY and CDR2 SVGEGT. The CDR3 here is CASSSPDRGLGEQYF. The CDR3 DNA reads as TGTGCCAGCAGTTCCCCGGACAGGGGGCTTGGCGAGCAGTACTTC.

The chain links TRBV18 to TRBJ2-5, with a weak D call TRBD2 (6 bases). The CDR3 spans 14 residues. Germline CDR1 reads KGHSH; CDR2 reads LQKENI. Trimming took off 0 bases at V and 5 bases at J, with 10 bases between the two ends. The CDR3 region has the DNA TGTGCCAGCTCACCACCTCGGAGGGAGGAGACCCAGTACTTC. This translates into CASSPPRREETQYF.

Regarding this clone: Compared with germline, one end of the junction differs, possibly owing to a read error. V gene TRBV3-1 (or the pseudogene TRBV3-2) combines with J gene TRBJ1-4; D unresolved. The V gene's germline CDR1 is LGHDT and CDR2 YNNKEL (reference sequence). The CDR3 runs 13 residues. CDR3 sequence: CASSPGVNQKLFF. The CDR3 DNA follows: TGTGCCAGCAGCCCCGGGGTTAATCAAAAACTGTTTTTT.

The chain employs TRBV11-2 and TRBJ2-7; tentative D call: TRBD2 (6 bases). CDR3 length: 15 residues. Deletions cut 5 bases from V and 0 bases from J, with 14 bases between. In germline, CDR1 is SGHAT, CDR2 FQNNGV. CDR3 bases: TGTGCCAGCAGCCATACTCGGCGGGGCTCCTACGAGCAGTACTTC. It encodes CASSHTRRGSYEQYF.

This chain joins TRBV28 and TRBJ2-5, with D hard to call. There are 15 residues in the CDR3. With 2 bases removed from V and 3 bases from J, the gap between germline ends came to 13 bases. Germline lookup yields CDR1 MDHEN and CDR2 SYDVKM. This CDR3 reads CASSLSPDGKETQYF. In DNA form, the CDR3 reads TGTGCCAGCAGTTTAAGTCCGGACGGAAAAGAGACCCAGTACTTC.

The chain recombines TRBV7-9 with TRBJ2-7; tentative D call: TRBD1 (6 bases). The length of the CDR3 is 15 residues. Trimming stripped 2 bases from V and 2 bases from J, with 13 bases between. CDR1 SEHNR and CDR2 FQNEAQ come from the germline V gene (reference sequence). The CDR3 coding sequence is TGTGCCAGCAGCTTATCCGGACAGAGAGCCTACGAGCAGTACTTC. Protein: CASSLSGQRAYEQYF.

V and J are TRBV6-6 and TRBJ2-2, with unresolved D. Germline V gene sequence: CDR1 MNHNY, CDR2 SVGAGI (reference sequence). The length of the CDR3 is 12 residues. Between the trimmed V and J ends, which lost 4 bases and 8 bases, there was a span of 8 bases. As DNA, the CDR3 is TGTGCCAGCAGTTGGAGCTATGGGGAGCTGTTTTTT. As protein: CASSWSYGELFF.

The rearrangement links TRBV7-3 to TRBJ2-6; the D is unclear. Trimming cost V 2 bases and J 2 bases, with 7 bases left between them. This CDR3 region has 15 residues. Germline CDR1 reads SGHTA; CDR2 reads FQGTGA. CDR3 sequence reads: CASSLEPAGANVLTF. CDR3 sequence (DNA): TGTGCCAGCAGCTTAGAGCCAGCTGGGGCCAACGTCCTGACTTTC.

The chain is built from TRBV18 and TRBJ2-2; D remains unclear. The length of the CDR3 is 14 residues. Per the germline V gene, CDR1 is KGHSH and CDR2 is LQKENI. Trimming cost V 3 bases and J 0 bases, with 5 bases left between them. CDR3 in DNA: TGTGCCAGCTCACCGCTTGCGAACACCGGGGAGCTGTTTTTT. It translates to CASSPLANTGELFF. Complete variable domain (other parts from reference TRBV18 and TRBJ2-2): NAGVMQNPRHLVRRRGQEARLRCSPMKGHSHVYWYRQLPEEGLKFMVYLQKENIIDESGMPKERFSAEFPKEGPSILRIQQVVRGDSAAYFCASSPLANTGELFFGEGSRLTVL.

The CDR3 region is CASSWGGAYEQYF. The CDR3 coding sequence is TGTGCCAGCAGTTGGGGGGGGGCCTACGAGCAGTACTTC. J is TRBJ2-7 and V is TRBV27, with 7 bases lining up with TRBD2. The length of the CDR3 is 13 residues. V trimming: 4 bases; J trimming: 2 bases; junction bases outside the gene matches: 2. In germline, CDR1 is MNHEY, CDR2 SMNVEV (reference sequence).

V and J are TRBV3-1 (or the pseudogene TRBV3-2) and TRBJ1-3; 7 bases match TRBD1. With V trimmed by 3 bases and J by 1 base, 3 bases remained unmatched. Germline V gene lookup returns CDR1 LGHDT and CDR2 YNNKEL (reference sequence). CDR3 size: 15 residues. For the CDR3, the DNA is TGTGCCAGCAGCCACTCGGACAGGTCTGGAAACACCATATATTTT. Protein: CASSHSDRSGNTIYF.

V is TRBV27 and J is TRBJ2-3; 8 nucleotides line up with TRBD1. This CDR3 has 14 residues. V was clipped by 8 bases and J by 4 bases; unmatched bases: 8. The germline CDR1 and CDR2 sequences are MNHEY and SMNVEV (reference sequence). CDR3 region: CASPRTGKADTQYF. CDR3 coding DNA: TGTGCCAGCCCCCGGACAGGGAAGGCAGATACGCAGTATTTT.

This chain connects TRBV7-2 to TRBJ2-3, with a weak D call TRBD2 (6 bases). The CDR3 runs to 15 residues. Germline loops: CDR1 SGHTA, CDR2 FQGNSA. The V gene lost 4 bases and the J gene lost 6 bases, with 17 bases spanning the gap. The CDR3 region is CASSSRRGAQDTQYF. The CDR3 coding sequence is TGTGCCAGCAGCTCAAGGCGGGGAGCGCAGGATACGCAGTATTTT.

The chain recombines TRBV5-4 with TRBJ2-7; D gene ambiguous. This CDR3 region has 12 residues. From germline, CDR1 is SGHNT and CDR2 YYREEE (reference sequence). Trimming removed 3 bases from V and 4 bases from J, with 8 bases in between. CDR3 coding DNA: TGTGCCAGCAGCTCGGGCCTGTACGAGCAGTACTTC. Protein: CASSSGLYEQYF. Full variable domain (rest looked up from reference TRBV5-4 and TRBJ2-7): ETGVTQSPTHLIKTRGQQVTLRCSSQSGHNTVSWYQQALGQGPQFIFQYYREEENGRGNFPPRFSGLQFPNYSSELNVNALELDDSALYLCASSSGLYEQYFGPGTRLTVT.

The chain recombines TRBV5-1 with TRBJ1-2, with TRBD1 matching 7 bases. CDR3 length: 15 residues. Germline CDR1 and CDR2: SGHRS and YFSETQ. Trimming took 6 bases from V and 4 from J; bases not matched to a gene: 12. Written as DNA, the CDR3 is TGCGCCAGCACCAACGACCCGGGACAGAGCTATGGCTACACCTTC. Its protein product is CASTNDPGQSYGYTF.

The table lists this clone with a few counts. This chain connects TRBV29-1 to TRBJ1-2; D is unresolved. CDR1 SQVTM and CDR2 ANQGSEA come from the germline V gene. The CDR3 contains 12 residues. The CDR3 sequence is CSAGDPTYGYTF. The CDR3 DNA follows: TGCAGTGCCGGGGATCCGACCTATGGCTACACCTTC.

This sequence joins TRBV19 and TRBJ1-2; 9 nucleotides match TRBD1. J lost 7 bases, V lost 6 bases, and 15 bases had no gene match. There are 16 residues in the CDR3. Germline values: CDR1 LNHDA, CDR2 SQIVND (reference sequence). The CDR3 coding sequence is TGTGCCAGTAGGACCACCAAACAGGGGGCGGGCACTGGCTACACCTTC. Encoded protein: CASRTTKQGAGTGYTF.

This clone was counted once. The chain couples TRBV7-6 to TRBJ2-7; weak D call: TRBD1 (5 bases). The V end lost 5 bases, the J end lost 1 base, and 9 bases lay between the germline ends. Germline loops: CDR1 SGHVS, CDR2 FNYEAQ. The length of the CDR3 is 13 residues. Written as DNA, the CDR3 is TGTGCCAGCAGCCTAAGGGGTTCCTACGAGCAGTACTTC. This sequence encodes CASSLRGSYEQYF.

The genes are TRBV11-2 and TRBJ1-1; 9 nucleotides agree with TRBD1. Germline V gene sequence: CDR1 SGHAT, CDR2 FQNNGV. Unmatched junction bases numbered 11, after V lost 6 bases and J lost 0 bases. CDR3 length: 17 amino acids. For the CDR3, the DNA is TGTGCCAGCAGTCTTACCGGGACAGGGTATTTGAACACTGAAGCTTTCTTT. Translating gives CASSLTGTGYLNTEAFF.

V and J are TRBV3-1 (or the pseudogene TRBV3-2) and TRBJ2-7; no reliable D call. CDR3 length equals 14 residues. Germline-derived CDR1 and CDR2 are LGHDT and YNNKEL (reference sequence). Trimming took off 0 bases at V and 3 bases at J, with 9 bases between the two ends. CDR3 DNA: TGTGCCAGCAGCCAAGATCCAACTTACTACGAGCAGTACTTC. Its protein is CASSQDPTYYEQYF.

This chain joins TRBV5-1 and TRBJ2-7; D may be TRBD2 (5 bases). Trimming took off 4 bases at V and 3 bases at J, with 11 bases between the two ends. This CDR3 contains 13 residues. CDR1 is SGHRS and CDR2 is YFSETQ in the germline V gene. The CDR3 spells CASSATTSYEQYF. CDR3 sequence (DNA): TGCGCCAGCAGCGCGACCACTAGCTACGAGCAGTACTTC.